This is a list of T cell receptor beta chains from one sample in a study of regulatory T cells in long-lasting Graves disease. Using its own MiXCR run on the multiplex PCR reads, TCRdb lists one record per CDR3 protein. This table holds a few hundred thousand distinct CDR3 sequences, over 20% found once. The starting material was peripheral blood mononuclear cells (PBMCs), obtained when the disease was refractory, from a patient treated with antithyroid drugs. Receptors were obtained from a female donor with Graves disease. Each CDR3 is given with its conserved first and last residue. D genes are given only for firm matches. The size entry is marked missing in some rows and otherwise reads once, few, many or a size class.

>.|.|TRBV20-1|TRBJ2-1
TGCAGTGCTAGACACGGCTTGAGTGAGCAGTTCTTC
CSARHGLSEQFF
>.|many|TRBV27|TRBJ1-5
TGTGCCAGCAGTTTGGGGAGGGCGCAGCCCCAGCATTTT
CASSLGRAQPQHF
>TRBD2|many|TRBV27|TRBJ2-7
TGTGCCAGCAGTTCAGCGGGAGGGCCCAACGAGCAGTACTTC
CASSSAGGPNEQYF
>.|many|TRBV2|TRBJ2-5
TGTGCCAGCAGACGAGGGGGAAACCAAGAGACCCAGTACTTC
CASRRGGNQETQYF
>TRBD2|few|TRBV24-1|TRBJ2-2
TGTGCCACCAGGGGACTAGCGGGGACCGCGAACACCGGGGAGCTGTTTTTT
CATRGLAGTANTGELFF
>.|many|TRBV3-1|TRBJ2-4
TGTGCCAGCAGCCTAGCAGGGATGGCAAAAAACATTCAGTACTTC
CASSLAGMAKNIQYF
>TRBD1|many|TRBV12-3/TRBV12-4|TRBJ1-4
TGTGCCAGCAGCCCTAACAGGGGTCGTGGTAATGAAAAACTGTTTTTT
CASSPNRGRGNEKLFF
>.|.|TRBV12-3/TRBV12-4|TRBJ2-7
TGTGCCAGCAGTTTAATTGGGGCAGGCTACGAGCAGTACTTC
CASSLIGAGYEQYF
>TRBD1|few|TRBV7-9|TRBJ2-5
TGTGCCAGCAGCTTATTGGGACAGGGTCAGGAGACCCAGTACTTC
CASSLLGQGQETQYF
>TRBD1|.|TRBV19|TRBJ1-1
TGTGCCAGTAGTACGTTACAGGGGGAGGCTTTCTTT
CASSTLQGEAFF
>.|many|TRBV6-1|TRBJ1-1
TGTGCCAGCAGATATGGGGGACACACTGAAGCTTTCTTT
CASRYGGHTEAFF
>.|few|TRBV19|TRBJ2-7
TGTGCCAGTAGTATGCGGAGGGGGAATGCGGTATACGAGCAGTACTTC
CASSMRRGNAVYEQYF
>TRBD1|.|TRBV9|TRBJ1-1
TGTGCCAGCAGCGGGCAGGTAGCGGGACAGGCAAACACTGAAGCTTTCTTT
CASSGQVAGQANTEAFF
>.|few|TRBV7-3|TRBJ1-3
TGTGCCAGCAGCTCCAAGGGTAGCTCTGGAAACACCATATATTTT
CASSSKGSSGNTIYF
>TRBD1|few|TRBV18|TRBJ1-3
TGTGCCAGCTCACCGCAGGGGGCTTCAGGAAACACCATATATTTT
CASSPQGASGNTIYF
>.|many|TRBV2|TRBJ1-4
TGTGCCAGCAGTGAAGAACAGGTCGCCTTTTTT
CASSEEQVAFF
>.|.|TRBV30|TRBJ2-7
TGTGCCTGGAGTTCTGGCATCTTACCCTACGAGCAGTACTTC
CAWSSGILPYEQYF
>.|many|TRBV28|TRBJ2-5
TGTGCCAGCCGCACGTCCTTGGAGACCCAGTACTTC
CASRTSLETQYF
>.|.|TRBV3-1|TRBJ2-1
TGTGCCAGCAGTTCAACATCGGATGAGCAGTTCTTC
CASSSTSDEQFF
>.|many|TRBV25-1|TRBJ1-1
TGTGCCAGCAGTGCACTACAGGGAGATACTGAAGCTTTCTTT
CASSALQGDTEAFF
>TRBD2|many|TRBV7-8|TRBJ2-2
TGTGCCAGCAGCTTAGGTCCCTGGCGGGAGGGCACCGGGGAGCTGTTTTTT
CASSLGPWREGTGELFF
>.|few|TRBV5-1|TRBJ2-2
TGCGCCAGCTCTCCGCGAGCCGGAGGGGAGGGGGAGCTGTTTTTT
CASSPRAGGEGELFF
>.|many|TRBV28|TRBJ2-2
TGTGCCAGCAGTTTACAACAAACCGGGGAGCTGTTTTTT
CASSLQQTGELFF
>TRBD2|once|TRBV29-1|TRBJ2-3
TGCAGCCTTTCTCAGGGAGGGGATACGCAGTATTTT
CSLSQGGDTQYF
>.|.|TRBV19|TRBJ2-2
TGTGCCAGTAGTATAGATCGCGGGGAGCTGTTTTTT
CASSIDRGELFF
>.|few|TRBV3-1|TRBJ1-4
TGTGCCAGCAGCCAAGATGGAAAGGGAGTGAAACTGTTTTTT
CASSQDGKGVKLFF
>.|.|TRBV29-1|TRBJ1-1
TGCAGCGTTGAAGATTCAGGGTGGAGGACTGAAGCTTTCTTT
CSVEDSGWRTEAFF
>.|many|TRBV20-1|TRBJ2-2
TGCAGTGCTAGTGCTAGCCCCACCGGGGAGCTGTTTTTT
CSASASPTGELFF
>.|few|TRBV5-1|TRBJ2-7
TGCGCCAGCAGCCCTCCTTATGGACAGACCTACGAGCAGTACTTC
CASSPPYGQTYEQYF
>TRBD2|many|TRBV28|TRBJ2-7
TGTGCCAGCAGTTTATCGGCTAGCGGGAGGAGTTACGAGCAGTACTTC
CASSLSASGRSYEQYF
>TRBD1|few|TRBV20-1|TRBJ1-5
TGCAGTGCTAGACGGGACAGAGATCAGCCCCAGCATTTT
CSARRDRDQPQHF
>.|.|TRBV7-2|TRBJ2-7
TGTGCCAGCAGCCCCCGGGTTGTCCGGGAGCAGTACTTC
CASSPRVVREQYF
>TRBD2|few|TRBV10-3|TRBJ2-5
TGTGCCATCAGTGCCCTACTAGCGGGAGGGGGAGAGACCCAGTACTTC
CAISALLAGGGETQYF
>.|.|TRBV4-2|TRBJ2-7
TGTGCCAGCAGCCCCGGAGACGGACTTCTCCTGTCCTACGAGCAGTACTTC
CASSPGDGLLLSYEQYF
>TRBD2|.|TRBV19|TRBJ2-6
TGTGCCAGTAAACTTAGCGGGAAAGGGGCCAACGTCCTGACTTTC
CASKLSGKGANVLTF
>.|many|TRBV5-1|TRBJ1-1
TGCGCCAGCAGAAGGGGAGACAGGAACACTGAAGCTTTCTTT
CASRRGDRNTEAFF
>.|many|TRBV11-2|TRBJ1-6
TGTGCCAGCAGCCAACGTCCCGGGGCTGGGTCTTCACCCCTCCACTTT
CASSQRPGAGSSPLHF
>.|.|TRBV28|TRBJ2-1
TGTGCCAGCAGAACGGGACTGGCGTACAATGAGCAGTTCTTC
CASRTGLAYNEQFF
>.|few|TRBV28|TRBJ2-7
TGTGCCAGCAGGCAGGGTGTGGGTTGGTACGAGCAGTACTTC
CASRQGVGWYEQYF
>.|.|TRBV11-2|TRBJ1-6
TGTGCCAGCAGTTATCAGGGAACTGGGGCCCTCCACTTT
CASSYQGTGALHF
>.|many|TRBV2|TRBJ1-4
TGTGCCAGCAGTGAATGGGGCGCAGGGAATGAAAAACTGTTTTTT
CASSEWGAGNEKLFF
>TRBD1|many|TRBV2|TRBJ1-5
TGTGCCAGCAGTAGACAGGGGAGGCATCAGCCCCAGCATTTT
CASSRQGRHQPQHF
>TRBD1|many|TRBV2|TRBJ1-4
TGTGCCAGCAGTATTCGGACAGGGGTCGAAAAACTGTTTTTT
CASSIRTGVEKLFF
>TRBD2|.|TRBV20-1|TRBJ2-7
TGCAGTGCTAGAGATCCGGCTAGAACTAGCGGGAGGAACGAGCAGTACTTC
CSARDPARTSGRNEQYF
>TRBD1|many|TRBV12-3/TRBV12-4|TRBJ1-5
TGTGCCAGCAGGGGGGACAGTCAGCCCCAGCATTTT
CASRGDSQPQHF
>.|few|TRBV11-2|TRBJ2-2
TGTGCCTGGGTCTTGTTAACCGGGGAGCTGTTTTTT
CAWVLLTGELFF
>.|many|TRBV3-1|TRBJ1-5
TGTGCCAGCAGCCCCGGATATAGCAATCAGCCCCAGCATTTT
CASSPGYSNQPQHF
>.|.|TRBV15|TRBJ2-3
TGTGCCACCAGCAGGCTAGGGGAGGTGAGCACAGATACGCAGTATTTT
CATSRLGEVSTDTQYF
>TRBD1|.|TRBV5-1|TRBJ1-1
TGCGCCAGCAGTAGTACAGGGGGATTAAACACTGAAGCTTTCTTT
CASSSTGGLNTEAFF
>.|.|TRBV5-4|TRBJ1-4
TGTGCCAGCAGCTTGGGGAGAACAGGGAATAATGAAAAACTGTTTTTT
CASSLGRTGNNEKLFF
>.|.|TRBV4-1|TRBJ2-7
TGCGCCAGCAGCCAAGAAATTACCTACGAGCAGTACTTC
CASSQEITYEQYF
>.|once|TRBV7-9|TRBJ2-2
TGTGCCAGCAGCCGTAAACAGGACACCGGGGAGCTGTTATTT
CASSRKQDTGELLF
>.|.|TRBV20-1|TRBJ2-2
TGCAGTGCTAGACGAACGAACACCGGGGAGCTGTTTTTT
CSARRTNTGELFF